This entry lists 21 T cell receptor beta chains sequenced from one sample in a study of spatial heterogeneity in lung cancer. TCRdb itself ran the 5' RACE reads through MiXCR, one entry per CDR3 protein. This repertoire shows about 53,000 distinct CDR3 sequences, roughly 7% found once; its top ten account for approximately 2.9%. Regarding time point: sample taken at primary tumor resection. Tumor, nontumor lung or frozen PBMC supplied whole RNA, sequenced without sorting. Sequencing used PBMCs, obtained at surgery. The receptors come from a female donor with early-stage non-small cell lung cancer.

This clonotype occurred many times. V usage is TRBV25-1 and J usage is TRBJ2-1, with 7 bases lining up with TRBD2. Per the germline V gene, CDR1 is MGHDK and CDR2 is SYGVNS. V gave up 4 bases and J gave up 11 bases; unmatched junction bases: 14. This CDR3 has 15 amino acids. The DNA of the CDR3 is TGTGCCAGCAGTGTGAGCGGGGCCCGCGTACATCAGCAGTTCTTC. Amino acid sequence: CASSVSGARVHQQFF.

Ten or more counts support this clonotype. This rearrangement joins TRBV15 to TRBJ2-7; D assignment may be TRBD1 or TRBD2 (5 bases each). The CDR3 is 15 residues long. Deletions cut 7 bases from V and 0 bases from J, with 16 bases between. Germline CDR1 and CDR2: LNHNV and YYDKDF (reference sequence). The CDR3 nucleotides are TGTGCCACCAAATTACACGGGGCGGGCTCCTACGAGCAGTACTTC. Amino acid sequence: CATKLHGAGSYEQYF.

This clonotype has at least ten counts. The J gene is TRBJ2-7, the V gene TRBV2; D not resolved. The V end was cut by 5 bases, the J end by 4 bases, with 9 bases between. Germline CDR1 SNHLY, CDR2 FYNNEI. This CDR3 spans 12 amino acids. CDR3: CASSINSYEQYF. For the CDR3, the DNA is TGTGCCAGCAGTATTAACAGTTACGAGCAGTACTTC. Using reference TRBV2 and TRBJ2-7 for the parts outside the CDR3, the full variable domain is EPEVTQTPSHQVTQMGQEVILRCVPISNHLYFYWYRQILGQKVEFLVSFYNNEISEKSEIFDDQFSVERPDGSNFTLKIRSTKLEDSAMYFCASSINSYEQYFGPGTRLTVT.

The sample holds many counts of this clonotype. The chain joins TRBV6-5 to TRBJ2-3; D is perhaps TRBD2 (6 bases). The CDR3 runs 15 residues. Deletions cut 10 bases from V and 2 bases from J, with 19 bases between. The V gene's germline CDR1 is MNHEY and CDR2 SVGAGI. The CDR3, as DNA: TGTGCCACCACCGGGGGAAACAGAATCACAGATACGCAGTATTTT. Translated, it gives CATTGGNRITDTQYF.

The table lists this clonotype with a few counts. V is TRBV7-8 and J is TRBJ1-6, with 8 bases identical to TRBD1. The CDR3 has 16 amino acids. Germline CDR1 SGHVS, CDR2 FQNEAQ. V shed 10 bases, J shed 9 bases, and the junction held 17 bases outside the gene matches. The CDR3 is CATDLTGGPSSSPLHF. The CDR3 nucleotides read TGTGCCACCGACTTAACAGGGGGACCTTCATCTTCACCCCTCCACTTT.

This clonotype occurred many times. The CDR3 DNA reads TGTGCCAGCAGTGAATTTGGCACAGATACGCAGTATTTT. Encoded protein: CASSEFGTDTQYF. The J gene is TRBJ2-3, the V gene TRBV2; D gene unclear. V lost 2 bases and J 1 base, leaving 4 bases between the germline ends. The CDR3 length is 13 residues. Germline V gives CDR1 SNHLY, CDR2 FYNNEI.

In this sample, this clonotype turned up many times. The chain couples TRBV3-1 to TRBJ2-4; D gene unclear. V lost 4 bases and J 2 bases, leaving 9 bases between the germline ends. Germline lookup yields CDR1 LGHDT and CDR2 YNNKEL (reference sequence). CDR3 length: 14 amino acids. The CDR3 sequence: CASSRRPTKNIQYF. The CDR3 bases are TGTGCCAGCAGCCGACGACCGACCAAAAACATTCAGTACTTC.

This clonotype appeared many times. CDR3 loop: CASSPRGGAAQYF. In nucleotides, the CDR3 is TGTGCCAGCAGCCCCAGAGGGGGGGCCGCGCAGTACTTC. V gene TRBV7-2 combines with J gene TRBJ2-7, with D possibly TRBD2 on 7 matching bases. V was clipped by 5 bases and J by 9 bases, with 17 bases between them. The CDR3 totals 13 residues. The germline gives CDR1 SGHTA, CDR2 FQGNSA.

This clonotype was seen only a few times. V is TRBV10-3 and J is TRBJ1-1; 7 nucleotides agree with TRBD1. Germline V gene lookup returns CDR1 ENHRY and CDR2 SYGVKD. The CDR3 consists of 15 residues. V shed 5 bases, J shed 0 bases, and the junction held 6 bases outside the gene matches. The CDR3 protein is CAISPRQGMNTEAFF. The CDR3 DNA follows: TGTGCCATCAGTCCCCGACAGGGTATGAACACTGAAGCTTTCTTT.

This clonotype was found many times. The genes are TRBV29-1 and TRBJ2-2, with D possibly matching TRBD1 (6 bases). Looked up from germline, CDR1 is SQVTM and CDR2 is ANQGSEA. This CDR3 spans 14 amino acids. Trimming left V 2 bases short and J 2 bases short, with 9 bases between. CDR3 sequence (DNA): TGCAGCGTTGAAAGACAGGAAAACACCGGGGAGCTGTTTTTT. Translation gives CSVERQENTGELFF.

This clonotype was observed at least ten times. The chain joins TRBV7-2 to TRBJ2-5; a possible D gene is TRBD2 (6 bases). Trimming left V 1 base short and J 4 bases short, with 7 bases between. Per germline, CDR1 SGHTA and CDR2 FQGNSA. This CDR3 comprises 13 residues. The CDR3 DNA reads TGTGCCAGCAGCTTAGTGGGGGGAGAGACCCAGTACTTC. Translation: CASSLVGGETQYF.

This clonotype was picked up many times. CDR3 amino acids: CASRLAGRETQYF. In nucleotides, the CDR3 is TGTGCCAGCAGGCTAGCGGGGAGAGAGACCCAGTACTTC. This chain uses TRBV7-2 with TRBJ2-5, with TRBD2 identical over 9 bases. The CDR3 runs to 13 residues. The V and J ends lost 6 bases and 4 bases, in that order; junction bases with no gene match: 3. Looked up from germline, CDR1 is SGHTA and CDR2 is FQGNSA. The full variable domain, with the rest looked up from reference TRBV7-2 and TRBJ2-5, is GAGVSQSPSNKVTEKGKDVELRCDPISGHTALYWYRQSLGQGLEFLIYFQGNSAPDKSGLPSDRFSAERTGGSVSTLTIQRTQQEDSAVYLCASRLAGRETQYFGPGTRLLVL.

This clonotype has at least ten counts. The rearrangement links TRBV7-2 to TRBJ2-3; 11 bases are a match to TRBD1. This CDR3 spans 15 amino acids. J was trimmed by 4 bases and V by 5 bases; bases with no gene match: 5. The germline gives CDR1 SGHTA, CDR2 FQGNSA. CDR3 bases: TGTGCCAGCAGCAAAGGGGACAGGGGGTCAGATACGCAGTATTTT. This translates into CASSKGDRGSDTQYF.

This clonotype was detected many times. The V and J genes are TRBV7-9 and TRBJ1-2; D perhaps matches TRBD1 (6 bases). The CDR3 is 17 amino acids. Germline lookup yields CDR1 SEHNR and CDR2 FQNEAQ (reference sequence). Trimming shortened V by 3 bases and J by 0 bases, and 17 bases separated the two germline ends. The CDR3 DNA sequence: TGTGCCAGCAGCTTGGGGCATTCAGGGGTAGCTAACTATGGCTACACCTTC. It is translated as CASSLGHSGVANYGYTF.

This clonotype was recorded many times. The chain carries TRBV20-1 and TRBJ1-3; D possibly corresponds to TRBD1 (5 bases). Trimming took 0 bases from V and 7 from J, leaving 13 bases between them. Germline CDR1 reads DFQATT; CDR2 reads SNEGSKA (reference sequence). The CDR3 is 14 residues long. CDR3 DNA: TGCAGTGCTAGAGATCTTTCAGGGTTGAACACCATATATTTT. This translates into CSARDLSGLNTIYF.

This clonotype was observed many times. The V gene is TRBV2, the J gene TRBJ1-6; D unclear. V shed 4 bases and J shed 7 bases, with 2 bases lying between them. Per germline, CDR1 SNHLY and CDR2 FYNNEI. The CDR3 runs 11 residues. CDR3 loop: CASSGNSPLHF. CDR3 coding DNA: TGTGCCAGCAGTGGGAATTCACCCCTCCACTTT. Full variable domain (rest looked up from reference TRBV2 and TRBJ1-6): EPEVTQTPSHQVTQMGQEVILRCVPISNHLYFYWYRQILGQKVEFLVSFYNNEISEKSEIFDDQFSVERPDGSNFTLKIRSTKLEDSAMYFCASSGNSPLHFGNGTRLTVT.

There are a few counts of this clonotype. The CDR3 nucleotides read TGTGCCAGCAGCTTAGCCAGGGACGGAGGATTCTCCGGGCAGTACTTC. Protein: CASSLARDGGFSGQYF. The chain couples TRBV11-2 to TRBJ2-7, with D perhaps TRBD1 or TRBD2 (5 bases each). This CDR3 is 16 amino acids long. CDR1 is SGHAT and CDR2 is FQNNGV in the germline V gene. V shed 1 base and J shed 9 bases, with 22 bases lying between them.

This clonotype was seen a handful of times. V and J are TRBV28 and TRBJ2-1, with TRBD2 matching 10 bases. The CDR3 totals 15 residues. The trim removed 6 bases at V and 7 bases at J, leaving 9 bases unmatched. Germline-derived CDR1 and CDR2 are MDHEN and SYDVKM. The CDR3 spells CASRLSGGVNNEQFF. DNA of the CDR3: TGTGCCAGCAGGCTAAGCGGGGGGGTGAATAATGAGCAGTTCTTC. Combining the CDR3 with reference TRBV28 and TRBJ2-1 gives the whole variable domain DVKVTQSSRYLVKRTGEKVFLECVQDMDHENMFWYRQDPGLGLRLIYFSYDVKMKEKGDIPEGYSVSREKKERFSLILESASTNQTSMYLCASRLSGGVNNEQFFGPGTRLTVL.

J is TRBJ1-4 and V is TRBV12-3 or TRBV12-4; 9 bases map to TRBD1. V shed 3 bases and J 5 bases; nucleotides not matched to a gene: 1. The CDR3 covers 14 residues. The CDR3 DNA reads as TGTGCCAGCAGTTTGGGGACAGGGAATGAAAAACTGTTTTTT. Encoded protein: CASSLGTGNEKLFF.

The V and J genes are TRBV28 and TRBJ2-3; the match to TRBD2 covers 7 bases. The V and J ends lost 6 bases and 1 base, in that order; junction bases with no gene match: 7. Germline CDR1 MDHEN, CDR2 SYDVKM. The CDR3 covers 15 residues. The CDR3 DNA reads as TGTGCCAGCAGGTCGGGGGGAGCTGGCACAGATACGCAGTATTTT. This sequence encodes CASRSGGAGTDTQYF. Filled out from reference TRBV28 and TRBJ2-3, the complete variable domain reads DVKVTQSSRYLVKRTGEKVFLECVQDMDHENMFWYRQDPGLGLRLIYFSYDVKMKEKGDIPEGYSVSREKKERFSLILESASTNQTSMYLCASRSGGAGTDTQYFGPGTRLTVL.

This clonotype was seen repeatedly, ten times or more. CDR3 DNA: TGTGCCAGCAGCCCCGAGGGGGGGATCCCCTACGAGCAGTACTTC. It specifies CASSPEGGIPYEQYF. The J gene is TRBJ2-7, the V gene TRBV7-2; perhaps TRBD2 as D (7 bases). The CDR3 length is 15 residues. The V and J ends lost 5 bases and 2 bases respectively, with 16 bases between them. Germline V gene lookup returns CDR1 SGHTA and CDR2 FQGNSA.